The 27 T cell receptor beta chains in this list originate from one sample, sequenced in a study of identical twins' blood T cells. In TCRdb, the 5' RACE reads were re-called with MiXCR into one record per CDR3 protein. This table holds 400,000 or so distinct CDR3 sequences, about 28% found once. Sequenced sample: PBMCs. The receptors here all came from a woman aged 18 to 55 in good health.

This chain joins TRBV20-1 and TRBJ2-3, with D possibly matching TRBD2 (6 bases). The V gene's germline CDR1 is DFQATT and CDR2 SNEGSKA (reference sequence). CDR3 length: 13 residues. The V end lost 4 bases, the J end lost 0 bases, and 8 bases lay between the germline ends. The DNA of the CDR3 is TGCAGTGCTAACAGCGGGAGCACAGATACGCAGTATTTT. It codes for CSANSGSTDTQYF.

The sample holds many counts of this clonotype. Compared with germline, one end of the junction differs, possibly owing to a read error. The J gene is TRBJ2-5, the V gene TRBV7-7, with 10 nucleotides matching TRBD2. This CDR3 has 13 residues. Germline V gene sequence: CDR1 SSHAT, CDR2 FNYEAQ (reference sequence). This chain's CDR3 is CASSLTSGETQYF. The DNA for the CDR3 is TGTGCTAGCAGCTTGACTAGCGGGGAGACCCAGTACTTC.

V usage is TRBV7-3 and J usage is TRBJ2-1; no clear D. CDR1 SGHTA and CDR2 FQGTGA come from the germline V gene. The CDR3 runs to 14 residues. The V end was cut by 2 bases, the J end by 4 bases, with 9 bases between. The CDR3 coding sequence is TGTGCCAGCAGCTTAGTGGTACCTTACAATGAGCAGTTCTTC. Its translation: CASSLVVPYNEQFF.

This sequence joins TRBV5-1 and TRBJ1-4, with 7 bases identical to TRBD1. CDR1 and CDR2 from the germline V gene are SGHRS and YFSETQ. J was trimmed by 14 bases and V by 0 bases; bases with no gene match: 10. CDR3 size: 14 residues. Written as DNA, the CDR3 is TGCGCCAGCAGCTTGGCAGGGGGGCAAAAGGCCCTGTTTTTT. The encoded protein is CASSLAGGQKALFF.

This clonotype was picked up a small number of times. The chain carries TRBV7-2 and TRBJ1-3, with 11 bases identical to TRBD1. V dropped 5 bases and J dropped 7; count of bases not matched to a gene: 7. The germline V gene encodes CDR1 SGHTA and CDR2 FQGNSA. The CDR3 spans 15 residues. CDR3 protein: CASSPYGTGGNTIYF. The CDR3 DNA follows: TGTGCCAGCAGCCCCTATGGGACAGGGGGGAACACCATATATTTT.

This clonotype came up a few times. The V and J genes are TRBV19 and TRBJ1-4; 7 bases are a match to TRBD1. The CDR3 is 15 residues long. Unmatched junction bases numbered 13, after V lost 7 bases and J lost 8 bases. The germline V gene encodes CDR1 LNHDA and CDR2 SQIVND (reference sequence). The CDR3 region is CASKGVWTGGEKLFF. CDR3 coding DNA: TGTGCCAGTAAGGGGGTGTGGACAGGAGGCGAAAAACTGTTTTTT.

There are a few counts of this clonotype. The J gene is TRBJ1-2, the V gene TRBV29-1; the D gene is possibly TRBD1 (5 bases). This CDR3 is built from 12 residues. Germline V gene lookup returns CDR1 SQVTM and CDR2 ANQGSEA. V dropped 4 bases and J dropped 4 bases, with 10 bases sitting between them. CDR3 sequence: CSVGGGTYGYTF. DNA for the CDR3: TGCAGCGTTGGAGGAGGGACCTATGGCTACACCTTC.

This clonotype was seen a few times. V usage is TRBV12-5 and J usage is TRBJ2-1; D assignment may be TRBD1 or TRBD2 (5 bases each). The CDR3 totals 14 residues. Germline V gene lookup returns CDR1 LGHNT and CDR2 FRNRAP. V shed 2 bases and J shed 9 bases, with 14 bases lying between them. The CDR3 DNA reads as TGTGCTAGTGGTTTGCAGGCTAGCCAGGGTGAGCAGTTCTTC. Its translation: CASGLQASQGEQFF.

This clonotype occurred a few times. The chain is built from TRBV19 and TRBJ1-1; 9 nucleotides align to TRBD1. CDR1 is LNHDA, CDR2 SQIVND, per germline (reference sequence). V shed 5 bases, J shed 1 base, and the junction held 8 bases outside the gene matches. CDR3 size: 16 residues. CDR3 nucleotides: TGTGCCAGTAGTCCATGGACAGGGGCTCCGAACACTGAAGCTTTCTTT. Amino acids: CASSPWTGAPNTEAFF.

The sample holds a few counts of this clonotype. The V call is TRBV15, the J call TRBJ2-3, with a tentative D call TRBD1 (6 bases). This CDR3 region has 15 residues. CDR1 and CDR2 from the germline V gene are LNHNV and YYDKDF (reference sequence). Trimming took 0 bases from V and 9 from J, leaving 16 bases between them. The CDR3 nucleotides read TGTGCCACCAGCAGAGAGCCACAGGGCTTCGCGACGCAGTATTTT. Amino acid sequence: CATSREPQGFATQYF.

A remark on this clonotype: It may be a read error: a sequence one base away is much more abundant. V gene TRBV12-3 or TRBV12-4 combines with J gene TRBJ1-4; D call uncertain. Trimming took off 6 bases at V and 5 bases at J, with 10 bases between the two ends. This CDR3 has 13 residues. This CDR3 reads CASRHGVNEKLFF. The CDR3 nucleotides are TGTGCCAGCAGACATGGGGTAAATGAAAAACTGTTTTTT.

The chain recombines TRBV6-5 with TRBJ2-6, with 7 nucleotides matching TRBD2. CDR3 length: 18 residues. Trimming took 5 bases from V and 0 from J; bases not matched to a gene: 10. The V gene's germline CDR1 is MNHEY and CDR2 SVGAGI. The DNA of the CDR3 is TGTGCCAGCAGTCCCCTGGGAGGGGTACCCTCTGGGGCCAACGTCCTGACTTTC. Translating gives CASSPLGGVPSGANVLTF.

This clonotype was counted a few times. The chain is built from TRBV9 and TRBJ2-3; tentatively, D is TRBD2 (5 bases). Germline assignment: CDR1 SGDLS and CDR2 YYNGEE. The CDR3 length is 14 residues. Trimming shortened V by 2 bases and J by 1 base, and 8 bases separated the two germline ends. CDR3 nucleotide sequence: TGTGCCAGCAGCGTTTCCGGGGGCACAGATACGCAGTATTTT. This translates into CASSVSGGTDTQYF. Together with reference TRBV9 and TRBJ2-3, the CDR3 gives the full variable domain: DSGVTQTPKHLITATGQRVTLRCSPRSGDLSVYWYQQSLDQGLQFLIQYYNGEERAKGNILERFSAQQFPDLHSELNLSSLELGDSALYFCASSVSGGTDTQYFGPGTRLTVL.

This clonotype was seen more than once but under ten times. The chain is built from TRBV6-6 and TRBJ1-5; 7 bases fit TRBD1. CDR3 size: 13 residues. Losses at the gene ends were 4 bases for V and 9 bases for J; bases not matched to a gene: 6. The germline gives CDR1 MNHNY, CDR2 SVGAGI (reference sequence). This CDR3 is CASSSDRERPQHF. In DNA form, the CDR3 reads TGTGCCAGCAGTTCTGACAGGGAACGGCCCCAGCATTTT.

This clonotype was observed at least ten times. The rearrangement links TRBV10-2 to TRBJ2-7; D is perhaps TRBD2 (7 bases). The germline CDR1 and CDR2 sequences are WSHSY and SAAADI. The CDR3 has 17 amino acids. Trimming took off 3 bases at V and 0 bases at J, with 18 bases between the two ends. As DNA, the CDR3 is TGCGCCAGCAGTGACCACACTGGGGGGGCCCACTCCTACGAGCAGTACTTC. Translation: CASSDHTGGAHSYEQYF.

This clonotype was recorded only once. The V call is TRBV20-1, the J call TRBJ1-5, with D hard to call. The CDR3 is 12 residues long. Germline V gene sequence: CDR1 DFQATT, CDR2 SNEGSKA (reference sequence). Trimming stripped 3 bases from V and 9 bases from J, with 12 bases between. The CDR3 DNA reads TGCAGTGCTAGGGAGTACCTCGGGCCCCAGCATTTT. Translated, it gives CSAREYLGPQHF.

This clonotype was detected a few times. The rearrangement joins TRBV20-1 to TRBJ2-7; D may be TRBD1 or TRBD2 (5 bases each). The CDR3 covers 14 residues. The V gene lost 2 bases and the J gene lost 1 base, with 12 bases spanning the gap. Germline-derived CDR1 and CDR2 are DFQATT and SNEGSKA (reference sequence). Here the CDR3 DNA reads TGCAGTGCTAGAAGAGAGGGGAATTCCTACGAGCAGTACTTC. This sequence encodes CSARREGNSYEQYF.

The genes are TRBV27 and TRBJ2-5; a weak D match, TRBD2 (5 bases). Trimming stripped 4 bases from V and 10 bases from J, with 13 bases between. The germline gives CDR1 MNHEY, CDR2 SMNVEV (reference sequence). The CDR3 is 12 amino acids. The CDR3 region is CASSSTVSGQYF. In nucleotides, the CDR3 is TGTGCCAGCAGTTCCACAGTGAGCGGCCAGTACTTC.

In the case of this clonotype: Without the conserved terminal phenylalanine or tryptophan, this CDR3 likely stems from a read error. The chain couples TRBV6-5 to TRBJ1-2, with D maybe TRBD1 (6 bases). Germline values: CDR1 MNHEY, CDR2 SVGAGI. The length of the CDR3 is 15 residues. V dropped 2 bases and J dropped 3 bases, with 13 bases sitting between them. CDR3: CASSYGAGEYYGYTL. CDR3 nucleotides: TGTGCCAGCAGTTACGGGGCAGGGGAGTACTATGGCTACACCCTC.

The rearrangement joins TRBV6-4 to TRBJ2-3, with 12 nucleotides matching TRBD2. J was trimmed by 7 bases and V by 6 bases; bases with no gene match: 8. Germline V gene sequence: CDR1 MRHNA, CDR2 SNTAGT. The length of the CDR3 is 15 residues. The CDR3 spells CASRRLAGAVNTQYF. CDR3 nucleotide sequence: TGTGCCAGCAGAAGACTAGCGGGAGCGGTTAATACGCAGTATTTT.

Notes on this clonotype: A much larger clone differs from this one at a single base, so this may be a read error. V and J are TRBV6-1 and TRBJ1-5, with TRBD1 as a possible D gene (6 bases). The germline V gene encodes CDR1 MNHNS and CDR2 SASEGT. CDR3 length: 15 residues. CDR3 amino acids: CASNTGPGGNQSQHF. The CDR3 DNA reads as TGTGCCAGCAATACAGGGCCGGGTGGCAATCAGTCCCAGCATTTT.

Regarding this clonotype: One end of the junction is discordant with germline, which a read error may explain. The CDR3 loop is CATLDYEQHF. DNA of the CDR3: TGTGCCACCCTGGACTACGAGCAGCACTTC. The J gene is TRBJ2-7, the V gene TRBV28; D is possibly TRBD2 (6 bases). The CDR3 spans 10 residues. CDR1 is MDHEN, CDR2 SYDVKM, per germline.

This clonotype was seen many times. J is TRBJ2-1 and V is TRBV11-2, with D uncertain. The CDR3 extends over 15 amino acids. V was pared by 1 base and J by 1 base, with 8 bases between. CDR1 is SGHAT, CDR2 FQNNGV, per germline. The CDR3 loop is CASSLAQISYNEQFF. The CDR3 DNA follows: TGTGCCAGCAGCTTAGCCCAGATTTCCTACAATGAGCAGTTCTTC.

CDR3 amino acids: CASSWGPDRETGELFF. The CDR3 DNA reads TGTGCCAGCAGCTGGGGACCGGACAGGGAGACCGGGGAGCTGTTTTTT. This chain links TRBV11-2 with TRBJ2-2; 8 nucleotides line up with TRBD1. The germline gives CDR1 SGHAT, CDR2 FQNNGV. There are 16 residues in the CDR3. J was trimmed by 5 bases and V by 4 bases; bases with no gene match: 9.

The rearrangement joins TRBV21-1 to TRBJ1-1; no check of the table's D call, TRBD1, against the DNA was made. TRBV21-1 is marked as a pseudogene. This CDR3 has 14 residues. The chain's CDR3 is CASSTPGENTEAFF. The CDR3 DNA is TGTGCCAGCTCTACCCCCGGGGAGAACACTGAAGCTTTCTTT.

The chain combines TRBV10-2 with TRBJ2-1; unclear D gene. The CDR3 runs 14 residues. Germline loops: CDR1 WSHSY, CDR2 SAAADI. V was pared by 0 bases and J by 0 bases, with 3 bases between. The CDR3 loop is CASSESLSYNEQFF. In nucleotides, the CDR3 is TGCGCCAGCAGTGAGTCACTCTCCTACAATGAGCAGTTCTTC.

This clonotype was picked up many times. The CDR3 sequence is CSAADREETQYF. In DNA, the CDR3 is TGCAGTGCAGCCGACAGGGAGGAGACCCAGTACTTC. The chain has TRBV20-1 and TRBJ2-5, with 7 bases aligning to TRBD1. Germline values: CDR1 DFQATT, CDR2 SNEGSKA (reference sequence). This CDR3 has 12 amino acids. After removal of 6 bases from V and 5 bases from J, the junction contained 6 bases not matched to a gene.